The next 5 T cell receptor beta chains were all read from a single sample in a study of tumor-infiltrating lymphocytes in oesophageal squamous cell carcinoma. TCRdb passed the PCR reads through MiXCR, listing each CDR3 protein once. The sample shows more than 10,000 distinct CDR3 sequences, about 53% of them seen only once. Input material: esophageal tumor tissue. These receptors came from a male donor with esophageal squamous cell carcinoma.

This clonotype was recorded at least ten times. The chain joins TRBV5-6 to TRBJ1-1; D is undetermined. Germline loops: CDR1 SGHDT, CDR2 YYEEEE. The V end was cut by 2 bases, the J end by 8 bases, with 10 bases between. The CDR3 spans 12 residues. In DNA form, the CDR3 reads TGTGCCAGCAGCTTTAGGGCTGCCGAAGCTTTCTTT. Encoded protein: CASSFRAAEAFF.

This clonotype was seen at least ten times. V usage is TRBV5-1 and J usage is TRBJ2-1; a possible D gene is TRBD2 (5 bases). The V and J ends lost 4 bases and 2 bases respectively, with 13 bases between them. Germline V gene data show CDR1 as SGHRS and CDR2 as YFSETQ. The CDR3 runs to 15 residues. The CDR3 sequence is CASSLRLGTYNEQFF. The CDR3 DNA reads TGCGCCAGCAGCCTACGGCTCGGGACCTACAATGAGCAGTTCTTC.

This clonotype was picked up a small number of times. No conserved phenylalanine or tryptophan is present at the end of the CDR3, so a read error is the likely explanation. It is unclear where the CDR3 begins or ends on the DNA, so no DNA is shown, and the CDR3 is as TCRdb lists it. V is TRBV6-1 and J is TRBJ2-7; TRBD1, the D gene given by the table, was not confirmed from the DNA. Germline V gene sequence: CDR1 MNHNS, CDR2 SASEGT. The CDR3 is made up of 15 amino acids, end residues included. CDR3 sequence: CASSLGGNYGYTFGS.

The genes are TRBV7-3 and TRBJ2-3; 7 bases match TRBD2. The end of the DNA aligns better with TRBJ2-5, so the J call may be wrong. Germline V CDR1 and CDR2: SGHTA, FQGTGA. The CDR3 has 15 residues. The CDR3: CASSLTGEGQETQYF. For the CDR3, the DNA is TGTGCCAGCAGCTTAACGGGGGAGGGGCAAGAGACCCAGTACTTC.

This clonotype has more than one count but fewer than ten. This likely comes from a read error, as the CDR3 has no conserved phenylalanine or tryptophan at its end. No DNA is shown, since the ends of the CDR3 on it are uncertain; the CDR3 is the one TCRdb lists. V is TRBV28 and J is TRBJ2-5; the table gives TRBD1 as D, unverified against the DNA. The CDR3 length equals 18 residues, ends included. Germline V gene data show CDR1 as MDHEN and CDR2 as SYDVKM. The CDR3 protein is CASTSRTGLHNSPLHFGN.